These 28 T cell receptor beta chains share one sample of origin, sequenced in a study of control samples from healthy donors and cancer patients. Method: immunoSEQ multiplex PCR; TCRdb's copy keeps in-frame clones and lacks some. Counted here are 95,000 to 130,000 clones, roughly nine tenths occurring once; the ten biggest clones make up about 1.1%. The material sequenced was PBMCs. The receptors here all came from a woman in her forties or fifties with colorectal cancer.

The V and J genes are TRBV5-5 and TRBJ2-7; 7 bases match TRBD2. After removal of 1 base from V and 6 bases from J, the junction contained 10 bases not matched to a gene. Germline lookup yields CDR1 SGHKS and CDR2 YYEKEE (reference sequence). The CDR3 is 15 amino acids. As DNA, the CDR3 is TGTGCCAGCAGCTTGTTGGCGGGGGACGGGAGCGAGCAGTACTTC. Translated: CASSLLAGDGSEQYF.

The chain uses TRBV28 and TRBJ2-3, with 13 bases lining up with TRBD2. V gave up 0 bases and J gave up 2 bases; unmatched junction bases: 5. CDR3 length: 18 amino acids. The germline V gene encodes CDR1 MDHEN and CDR2 SYDVKM. CDR3 coding DNA: TGTGCCAGCAGTTTATGGGAGGGACTAGCGGGAACCACAGATACGCAGTATTTT. Translated: CASSLWEGLAGTTDTQYF. The complete variable domain, with remaining parts taken from reference TRBV28 and TRBJ2-3, reads DVKVTQSSRYLVKRTGEKVFLECVQDMDHENMFWYRQDPGLGLRLIYFSYDVKMKEKGDIPEGYSVSREKKERFSLILESASTNQTSMYLCASSLWEGLAGTTDTQYFGPGTRLTVL.

The rearrangement joins TRBV6-5 to TRBJ1-2, with 7 positions matching TRBD1. CDR3 length equals 13 residues. V shed 10 bases, J shed 2 bases, and the junction held 7 bases outside the gene matches. The V gene's germline CDR1 is MNHEY and CDR2 SVGAGI. CDR3 protein: CATFKDRNYGYTF. In nucleotides, the CDR3 is TGTGCCACTTTTAAGGACAGGAACTATGGCTACACCTTC.

The chain combines TRBV28 with TRBJ1-2, with 7 bases that match TRBD1. The length of the CDR3 is 15 residues. Germline values: CDR1 MDHEN, CDR2 SYDVKM. V was pared by 3 bases and J by 7 bases, with 11 bases of the junction left unmatched. CDR3 bases: TGTGCCAGCAGTTTTAACCGGCGACAGGGTGGTGGCTACACCTTC. This encodes CASSFNRRQGGGYTF.

In its sample, this clone was seen once. This chain connects TRBV2 to TRBJ2-3; 9 bases are a match to TRBD1. This CDR3 is built from 21 residues. V gave up 7 bases and J gave up 2 bases; unmatched junction bases: 25. The germline gives CDR1 SNHLY, CDR2 FYNNEI. CDR3 bases: TGTGCCAGCACCTACCCCCTCTTCGGACAGGGGACAGCGGGGAACACAGATACGCAGTATTTT. Encoded protein: CASTYPLFGQGTAGNTDTQYF.

V is TRBV5-1 and J is TRBJ1-2; TRBD1 matches at 10 bases. J was trimmed by 2 bases and V by 4 bases; bases with no gene match: 11. Germline V gene lookup returns CDR1 SGHRS and CDR2 YFSETQ. CDR3 length: 17 amino acids. The CDR3 nucleotides are TGCGCCAGCAGCCACGGGACAGGGGTGCGCAGGAACTATGGCTACACCTTC. This encodes CASSHGTGVRRNYGYTF.

The J gene is TRBJ2-2, the V gene TRBV2, with D perhaps TRBD2 (5 bases). The CDR3 contains 13 residues. Germline loops: CDR1 SNHLY, CDR2 FYNNEI. V lost 6 bases and J lost 6, with 11 bases in between. CDR3: CASSELEPGELFF. In DNA, the CDR3 is TGTGCCAGCAGCGAACTAGAACCCGGGGAGCTGTTTTTT.

The chain uses TRBV4-1 and TRBJ2-7; no reliable D call. From germline, CDR1 is MGHRA and CDR2 YSYEKL. V was clipped by 1 base and J by 4 bases, with 2 bases between them. The CDR3 contains 11 residues. In nucleotides, the CDR3 is TGCGCCAGCAGCCAAGTTTACGAGCAGTACTTC. Its translation: CASSQVYEQYF.

The CDR3: CASKRTVQSTYNEQFF. CDR3 nucleotide sequence: TGTGCCAGCAAACGGACGGTCCAGAGCACCTACAATGAGCAGTTCTTC. J is TRBJ2-1 and V is TRBV28; D gene uncertain. Germline loops: CDR1 MDHEN, CDR2 SYDVKM. The CDR3 spans 16 residues. Trimming removed 7 bases at V and 2 bases at J, with 18 bases between.

The chain combines TRBV28 with TRBJ2-7, with 9 positions matching TRBD1. Unmatched junction bases numbered 5, after V lost 8 bases and J lost 0 bases. Germline CDR1 reads MDHEN; CDR2 reads SYDVKM. The CDR3 runs to 14 residues. Here the CDR3 DNA reads TGTGCCAGCTGCCGGACAGGGGCCTCCTACGAGCAGTACTTC. Encoded protein: CASCRTGASYEQYF.

This chain connects TRBV5-4 to TRBJ2-3; 11 positions agree with TRBD1. The CDR3 is 13 amino acids. V trimming: 5 bases; J trimming: 6 bases; junction bases outside the gene matches: 2. The germline V gene encodes CDR1 SGHNT and CDR2 YYREEE (reference sequence). CDR3 in amino acids: CASRRDRGDTQYF. DNA for the CDR3: TGTGCCAGCAGACGGGACAGGGGGGATACGCAGTATTTT.

This rearrangement joins TRBV28 to TRBJ2-2; 8 nucleotides match TRBD1. Germline CDR1 reads MDHEN; CDR2 reads SYDVKM. The CDR3 contains 16 residues. The ends lost 6 bases at V and 5 bases at J; junction bases unmatched: 11. CDR3 protein: CASSSRQGFGTGELFF. The CDR3 bases are TGTGCCAGCAGCTCCCGACAGGGGTTCGGAACCGGGGAGCTGTTTTTT.

This clone was seen a single time. This chain joins TRBV5-1 and TRBJ2-2; D may be TRBD1 or TRBD2 (5 bases each). The germline V gene has CDR1 SGHRS and CDR2 YFSETQ. The CDR3 is 13 residues long. Trimming removed 4 bases at V and 6 bases at J, with 10 bases between. The CDR3 DNA is TGCGCCAGCAGCAGAGGGGACCCCGGGGAGCTGTTTTTT. This sequence encodes CASSRGDPGELFF.

The V call is TRBV6-2 or TRBV6-3, the J call TRBJ2-7; a possible D gene is TRBD2 (6 bases). From germline, CDR1 is MNHEY and CDR2 SVGEGT. The CDR3 contains 14 residues. Trimming shortened V by 7 bases and J by 2 bases, and 15 bases separated the two germline ends. This CDR3 reads CASTPGGVAYEQYF. CDR3 nucleotides: TGTGCCAGCACCCCAGGCGGGGTGGCCTACGAGCAGTACTTC.

This chain uses TRBV12-5 with TRBJ1-1, with a weak D call TRBD1 (5 bases). Germline V CDR1 and CDR2: LGHNT, FRNRAP. CDR3 length: 14 residues. V lost 10 bases and J 0 bases, leaving 15 bases between the germline ends. CDR3 nucleotide sequence: TGTGCTACCCCTAGAGACAGACTGAACACTGAAGCTTTCTTT. This gives the protein CATPRDRLNTEAFF.

The V and J genes are TRBV30 and TRBJ2-7; 9 nucleotides match TRBD2. Germline V gives CDR1 GTSNPN, CDR2 SVGIG (reference sequence). The CDR3 loop spans 16 amino acids. The J segment lost 5 bases and the V segment lost 3 bases, leaving 14 bases of the junction unmatched. The CDR3: CAWSRIPGTSRDEQYF. CDR3 nucleotides: TGTGCCTGGAGCCGAATCCCCGGGACTAGCAGGGACGAGCAGTACTTC.

The V call is TRBV10-3, the J call TRBJ2-2; D may be TRBD1 (5 bases). Trimming removed 8 bases at V and 6 bases at J, with 10 bases between. This CDR3 is 12 amino acids long. The V gene's germline CDR1 is ENHRY and CDR2 SYGVKD. This CDR3 reads CAIGEQAGELFF. CDR3 nucleotides: TGTGCCATCGGGGAACAGGCCGGGGAGCTGTTTTTT.

The rearrangement joins TRBV14 to TRBJ2-2; D is ambiguous. Germline V gene lookup returns CDR1 SGHDN and CDR2 FVKESK. The V end was cut by 0 bases, the J end by 4 bases, with 18 bases between. The length of the CDR3 is 18 residues. The CDR3 here is CASSQDTPSGITTGELFF. CDR3 DNA sequence: TGTGCCAGCAGCCAAGATACCCCCAGTGGGATAACCACCGGGGAGCTGTTTTTT.

The rearrangement joins TRBV18 to TRBJ1-4, with a weak D call TRBD1 (5 bases). The V end lost 3 bases, the J end lost 0 bases, and 14 bases lay between the germline ends. Germline CDR1 and CDR2: KGHSH and LQKENI. CDR3 length: 17 amino acids. The CDR3 nucleotides read TGTGCCAGCTCACCCCGGAGCGACAGTGCAACTAATGAAAAACTGTTTTTT. This translates into CASSPRSDSATNEKLFF.

The chain carries TRBV25-1 and TRBJ2-2; 9 bases line up with TRBD2. Germline-derived CDR1 and CDR2 are MGHDK and SYGVNS. With V trimmed by 8 bases and J by 6 bases, 7 bases remained unmatched. This CDR3 comprises 14 residues. The CDR3 is CASGRGGDAGELFF. The DNA of the CDR3 is TGTGCCAGCGGGCGGGGGGGGGACGCCGGGGAGCTGTTTTTT. Filled out from reference TRBV25-1 and TRBJ2-2, the complete variable domain reads EADIYQTPRYLVIGTGKKITLECSQTMGHDKMYWYQQDPGMELHLIHYSYGVNSTEKGDLSSESTVSRIRTEHFPLTLESARPSHTSQYLCASGRGGDAGELFFGEGSRLTVL.

The chain combines TRBV18 with TRBJ1-1; TRBD1 might be the D (5 bases). The germline gives CDR1 KGHSH, CDR2 LQKENI. This CDR3 has 13 amino acids. V lost 1 base to trimming and J lost 6 bases, with 9 bases between them. In DNA form, the CDR3 reads TGTGCCAGCTCACCACAGGGGTCCTCTGAAGCTTTCTTT. Its translation is CASSPQGSSEAFF.

The chain links TRBV18 to TRBJ1-2, with D unresolved. The CDR3 totals 14 residues. Germline V gene lookup returns CDR1 KGHSH and CDR2 LQKENI. V dropped 3 bases and J dropped 2 bases, with 10 bases sitting between them. Written as DNA, the CDR3 is TGTGCCAGCTCACCCCCTGCGGGGAACTATGGCTACACCTTC. It yields the protein CASSPPAGNYGYTF.

The genes are TRBV19 and TRBJ1-2, with D unclear. The V gene's germline CDR1 is LNHDA and CDR2 SQIVND (reference sequence). V lost 3 bases, J lost 6 bases, and 8 bases lay in between. The CDR3 consists of 12 residues. Here the CDR3 reads CASSIMGNGYTF. Written as DNA, the CDR3 is TGTGCCAGTAGTATCATGGGGAATGGCTACACCTTC.

The gene calls are TRBV20-1 and TRBJ2-1; D remains unclear. CDR3 size: 11 residues. Trimming pared 5 bases from V and 4 bases from J, leaving 6 bases between. Germline V gene lookup returns CDR1 DFQATT and CDR2 SNEGSKA (reference sequence). The CDR3 DNA reads as TGCAGTGCTGAACGGTACAATGAGCAGTTCTTC. It specifies CSAERYNEQFF.

This chain links TRBV30 with TRBJ2-3; 7 nucleotides line up with TRBD2. This CDR3 comprises 15 residues. Unmatched junction bases numbered 5, after V lost 0 bases and J lost 2 bases. Germline CDR1 GTSNPN, CDR2 SVGIG (reference sequence). CDR3 nucleotide sequence: TGTGCCTGGAGTGTACCTAGCGGTCTCACAGATACGCAGTATTTT. This encodes CAWSVPSGLTDTQYF.

In this sample, this clone turned up once. In DNA form, the CDR3 reads TGTGCCAGCAGCTGGGGACAAATTAGCAATCAGCCCCAGCATTTT. Its protein is CASSWGQISNQPQHF. The rearrangement links TRBV5-5 to TRBJ1-5; D may be TRBD1 (6 bases). The CDR3 is 15 amino acids. The germline V gene encodes CDR1 SGHKS and CDR2 YYEKEE (reference sequence). Trimming left V 3 bases short and J 0 bases short, with 10 bases between.

V gene TRBV6-1 combines with J gene TRBJ2-1, with unresolved D. This CDR3 has 13 residues. Trimming pared 1 base from V and 7 bases from J, leaving 8 bases between. Germline CDR1 and CDR2: MNHNS and SASEGT. CDR3 region: CASSEVRGNEQFF. DNA of the CDR3: TGTGCCAGCAGTGAAGTACGCGGTAATGAGCAGTTCTTC.

This clone was found once. CDR3 in DNA: TGTGCCATCAGTGCGCGGGACACCAATCAGCCCCAGCATTTT. Translated, it gives CAISARDTNQPQHF. J is TRBJ1-5 and V is TRBV10-3, with D possibly TRBD1 on 6 matching bases. Germline CDR1 and CDR2: ENHRY and SYGVKD. V gave up 4 bases and J gave up 3 bases, with 10 bases separating them. CDR3 size: 14 residues.